One TCR beta chain is described in this entry. Its target is not known. The CDR3 is made up of 15 amino acids. V gave up 6 bases and J gave up 1 base; unmatched junction bases: 8. Germline V gives CDR1 SEHNR, CDR2 FQNEAQ (reference sequence). This entry belongs to a study of T-cell memory formation after mild COVID-19. Barcoded TCR alpha and TCR beta cDNA libraries with UMIs came from 5'RACE using constant-segment primers. TCRdb independently ran MiXCR on the 5' RACE reads; one entry per CDR3 protein. The data contain some 64,000 distinct CDR3 sequences, 9.3% of them singletons. Study-wide points: A second wave expanding day 15 to 37 was CD4+-biased; contracting clones were balanced.

Material: PBMCs or a T cell subset sorted from them (not recorded which). The source of this sequence is a man younger than 35 who had mild COVID-19 (a few samples of this study predate the infection). Cell type and time point are not known. The chain combines TRBV7-9 with TRBJ1-1, with 7 nucleotides matching TRBD1. The CDR3 loop reads CASSLFDRANTEAFF. The CDR3 DNA is TGTGCCAGCAGTTTATTTGACAGGGCGAACACTGAAGCTTTCTTT.